Listed below are T cell receptor beta chains from one sample, sequenced in a study of cytomegalovirus exposure and HLA in healthy donors. The assay was immunoSEQ multiplex PCR, and TCRdb's table has in-frame clones only and misses some. The repertoire holds 100,000 or so clones, with around three quarters as singletons. The sequencing sample was made of PBMCs. These receptors all stem from a man in his forties in good health and CMV-seronegative. Each CDR3 is given with its conserved first and last residue. Fields, in order: J gene, clone size, D gene, V gene, CDR3 protein, CDR3 DNA. D genes are given only for firm matches. The size entry is marked missing in some rows and otherwise reads once, few, many or a size class.

TRBJ1-4,-,-,TRBV7-9,CASSPGQTLEKLFF,TGTGCCAGCAGCCCCGGACAGACTTTGGAAAAACTGTTTTTT
TRBJ1-4,-,TRBD1,TRBV18,CASSPGTGANEKLFF,TGTGCCAGCTCACCTGGGACAGGGGCTAATGAAAAACTGTTTTTT
TRBJ2-1,few,TRBD2,TRBV15,CATSRGGGSYNEQFF,TGTGCCACCAGCAGAGGGGGGGGCTCCTACAATGAGCAGTTCTTC
TRBJ2-7,-,-,TRBV7-2,CASSLQAGNYEQYF,TGTGCCAGCAGCTTACAGGCGGGAAACTACGAGCAGTACTTC
TRBJ1-3,-,-,TRBV7-2,CASSVPGLQNTIYF,TGTGCCAGCAGCGTACCGGGACTTCAAAACACCATATATTTT
TRBJ2-2,-,TRBD1,TRBV4-3,CASSHGTGAGELFF,TGCGCCAGCAGCCACGGGACAGGGGCCGGGGAGCTGTTTTTT
TRBJ1-4,-,-,TRBV5-1,CASSGAGGFGREKLFF,TGCGCCAGCAGCGGGGCCGGAGGGTTTGGCCGAGAAAAACTGTTTTTT
TRBJ1-1,-,TRBD1,TRBV6-1,CASCLQGANTEAFF,TGTGCCAGCTGCCTACAGGGGGCGAACACTGAAGCTTTCTTT
TRBJ2-7,-,TRBD2,TRBV4-2,CASSQNRGGSYEQYF,TGTGCCAGCAGCCAAAATCGGGGGGGCTCCTACGAGCAGTACTTC
TRBJ1-2,-,TRBD1,TRBV14,CASSHRTGGFGYTF,TGTGCCAGCAGCCATCGGACAGGGGGCTTTGGCTACACCTTC
TRBJ2-6,once,-,TRBV27,CASRSSGANVLTF,TGTGCCAGTCGCAGCTCTGGGGCCAACGTCCTGACTTTC
TRBJ2-7,-,TRBD1,TRBV7-9,CASSLAMVRGQEQYF,TGTGCCAGCAGCTTAGCGATGGTCAGGGGGCAAGAGCAGTACTTC
TRBJ1-2,-,-,TRBV19,CASSAGLLGYTF,TGTGCCAGTAGTGCTGGACTCTTAGGCTACACCTTC
TRBJ1-1,-,-,TRBV5-1,CASSLGWGGGSEAFF,TGCGCCAGCAGCTTGGGTTGGGGTGGCGGGTCTGAAGCTTTCTTT
TRBJ2-3,-,-,TRBV9,CASSVGVQDTQYF,TGTGCCAGCAGCGTAGGTGTTCAGGATACGCAGTATTTT
TRBJ2-1,few,TRBD2,TRBV9,CASSVERTRGGGEQFF,TGTGCCAGCAGCGTAGAAAGGACTAGGGGTGGGGGTGAGCAGTTCTTC
TRBJ2-1,-,TRBD1,TRBV5-1,CASRSGGQGGSYNEQFF,TGCGCCAGTCGTTCAGGGGGACAGGGGGGCTCCTACAATGAGCAGTTCTTC
TRBJ2-5,few,TRBD1,TRBV19,CASTPHQGAPSQETQYF,TGTGCCAGTACGCCCCACCAGGGGGCCCCTTCCCAAGAGACCCAGTACTTC
TRBJ2-7,-,-,TRBV6-5,CASRPSRASSYEQYF,TGTGCCAGCAGACCCTCTAGGGCTAGCAGCTACGAGCAGTACTTC
TRBJ1-5,-,TRBD1,TRBV30,CAWSVQGDQPQHF,TGTGCCTGGAGTGTCCAGGGGGATCAGCCCCAGCATTTT
TRBJ2-7,-,-,TRBV2,CASSLTLGATYEQYF,TGTGCCAGCAGCCTAACTCTTGGGGCTACCTACGAGCAGTACTTC
TRBJ2-5,-,-,TRBV2,CASPTPRGQETQYF,TGTGCCAGCCCCACCCCCCGCGGGCAAGAGACCCAGTACTTC
TRBJ2-5,few,-,TRBV29-1,CSVQRPPKETQYF,TGCAGCGTTCAGCGGCCACCCAAAGAGACCCAGTACTTC
TRBJ2-3,-,-,TRBV4-1,CASSQTVPSTDTQYF,TGCGCCAGCAGCCAGACAGTACCTAGCACAGATACGCAGTATTTT
TRBJ1-5,-,-,TRBV7-8,CASSRDTDQPQHF,TGTGCCAGCAGCCGAGATACAGATCAGCCCCAGCATTTT
TRBJ2-6,once,-,TRBV6-1,CASSDGQTSGANVLTF,TGTGCCAGCAGTGACGGACAGACCTCTGGGGCCAACGTCCTGACTTTC
TRBJ1-1,-,TRBD1,TRBV4-1,CASSQPDRGRGNTEAFF,TGCGCCAGCAGCCAGCCTGACAGGGGTCGAGGGAACACTGAAGCTTTCTTT
TRBJ2-7,-,TRBD1,TRBV6-5,CASSYPGQQAYEQYF,TGTGCCAGCAGCTACCCGGGACAGCAGGCCTACGAGCAGTACTTC
TRBJ2-3,-,TRBD1,TRBV10-1,CASSDGTVYTQYF,TGCGCCAGCAGTGACGGGACAGTCTACACGCAGTATTTT
TRBJ2-4,-,TRBD2,TRBV10-1,CASSEGTSVDIQYF,TGCGCCAGCAGTGAGGGGACTAGTGTGGACATTCAGTACTTC
TRBJ1-3,-,-,TRBV19,CASTSEGAGNTIYF,TGTGCCAGTACCAGTGAGGGTGCTGGAAACACCATATATTTT
TRBJ2-5,-,TRBD2,TRBV18,CASSPTSEGETQYF,TGTGCCAGCTCACCGACTAGCGAGGGGGAGACCCAGTACTTC
TRBJ1-1,-,TRBD1,TRBV11-2,CASSYQGEFGTEAFF,TGTGCCAGCAGCTACCAGGGGGAGTTCGGCACTGAAGCTTTCTTT
TRBJ2-3,-,TRBD1,TRBV5-1,CASSSDRASDTQYF,TGCGCCAGCAGCAGTGACAGGGCCTCAGATACGCAGTATTTT
TRBJ2-6,-,-,TRBV19,CAAERGSGQISGANVLTF,TGTGCCGCGGAGCGGGGCTCCGGACAGATCTCTGGGGCCAACGTCCTGACTTTC
TRBJ2-3,-,TRBD2,TRBV9,CASSYRSSGADTQYF,TGTGCCAGCAGCTACCGGTCGAGCGGGGCAGATACGCAGTATTTT
TRBJ1-4,-,TRBD1,TRBV5-1,CASSRGQGGEKLFF,TGCGCCAGCAGCCGCGGACAGGGGGGAGAAAAACTGTTTTTT
TRBJ1-4,-,-,TRBV28,CASSLYETGREKLFF,TGTGCCAGCAGTTTATATGAGACAGGACGGGAAAAACTGTTTTTT
TRBJ2-1,-,-,TRBV28,CASRQAHNEQFF,TGTGCCAGCAGACAGGCCCACAATGAGCAGTTCTTC
TRBJ2-3,-,-,TRBV7-2,CASSDGGRIDTQYF,TGTGCCAGCAGCGACGGGGGGCGTATAGATACGCAGTATTTT
TRBJ1-6,few,TRBD1,TRBV4-1,CASSQDPRDRTSPLHF,TGCGCCAGCAGCCAAGATCCCCGGGACAGGACTTCACCCCTCCACTTT
TRBJ2-2,-,TRBD2,TRBV10-3,CAIRTSGGENTGELFF,TGTGCCATTCGGACTAGCGGGGGGGAAAACACCGGGGAGCTGTTTTTT
TRBJ2-2,-,TRBD1,TRBV27,CASSPYFGTGGRELFF,TGTGCCAGCAGCCCTTATTTCGGGACAGGCGGCAGGGAGCTGTTTTTT
TRBJ1-2,-,-,TRBV6-1,CASSVTGNYGYTF,TGTGCCAGCAGCGTGACAGGAAACTATGGCTACACCTTC
TRBJ1-4,-,TRBD1,TRBV5-1,CASSPGQGNEKLFF,TGCGCCAGCAGCCCGGGACAGGGAAATGAAAAACTGTTTTTT